This TCR beta chain is from a study of beta chain features in type 1 diabetes. Study at large: Age, gender and cell yields were alike across patients and healthy donors. Cells sorted and examined across all samples totaled 85 million to 110 million. Whole-study findings and limits: When Type 1 diabetes patients were examined, their TCRB CDR3s proved moderately but significantly shorter in all four CD4+ subsets. Across patients, naive, central memory and Treg TCRB repertoires exhibited apparently greater similarity than was observed across healthy donors.

TCRB transcripts that were expressed got sequenced, as all of the isolated RNA had been reverse transcribed. Generated by immunoSEQ multiplex PCR, the TCRdb table keeps only in-frame clones and is missing some. The table lists fewer than 200,000 clones, about 9.4% of them singletons. This CDR3 is 15 amino acids long. Germline assignment: CDR1 SGHRS and CDR2 YFSETQ. Deletions cut 6 bases from V and 7 bases from J, with 22 bases between. This clone was picked up a small number of times. As yet, its antigen is unknown. The clonotype was recovered from a young man with type 1 diabetes. Sequencing used central memory CD4+ T cells from blood. V usage is TRBV5-1 and J usage is TRBJ2-5; no clear D. The CDR3 is CASTRDFIDSGTQYF. CDR3 DNA sequence: TGCGCCAGCACCCGCGATTTCATAGATTCCGGGACCCAGTACTTC.